The 19 T cell receptor beta chains below come from one sample, sequenced in a study of T cell changes during pregnancy in multiple sclerosis. Profiled with immunoSEQ multiplex PCR; TCRdb holds only in-frame clones, not every one. The sample contains roughly 40,000 clones, around 90% of which appear only once. The specimen comprised peripheral blood, sampled before pregnancy. Receptors originate from a female donor with multiple sclerosis, enrolled in a pregnancy study.

The chain carries TRBV2 and TRBJ1-2; D might be TRBD1 (5 bases). The CDR3 contains 12 residues. V gave up 6 bases and J gave up 6 bases, with 11 bases separating them. The germline gives CDR1 SNHLY, CDR2 FYNNEI. The CDR3 nucleotides are TGTGCCAGCAGGCGGGGGTCTCATGGCTACACCTTC. It specifies CASRRGSHGYTF. Variable domain in full (rest from reference TRBV2 and TRBJ1-2): EPEVTQTPSHQVTQMGQEVILRCVPISNHLYFYWYRQILGQKVEFLVSFYNNEISEKSEIFDDQFSVERPDGSNFTLKIRSTKLEDSAMYFCASRRGSHGYTFGSGTRLTVV.

The genes are TRBV19 and TRBJ1-3, with a weak D call TRBD1 (5 bases). The CDR3 totals 16 residues. CDR1 LNHDA and CDR2 SQIVND come from the germline V gene (reference sequence). Trimming pared 5 bases from V and 0 bases from J, leaving 14 bases between. CDR3 in amino acids: CASSDPYDSSGNTIYF. The CDR3 nucleotides read TGTGCCAGTAGTGACCCATATGACAGCTCTGGAAACACCATATATTTT.

The J gene is TRBJ1-3, the V gene TRBV29-1; D is ambiguous. Trimming cost V 3 bases and J 7 bases, with 10 bases left between them. Per the germline V gene, CDR1 is SQVTM and CDR2 is ANQGSEA. The CDR3 totals 12 residues. CDR3 bases: TGCAGCGTTGACGCCCCCGGGAACACCATATATTTT. It codes for CSVDAPGNTIYF.

The chain links TRBV11-2 to TRBJ2-7, with 7 nucleotides matching TRBD1. This CDR3 is built from 17 residues. CDR1 SGHAT and CDR2 FQNNGV come from the germline V gene. With 1 base clipped from V and 0 bases from J, the junction kept 9 bases outside the gene matches. The CDR3 sequence: CASSLGTGDSSSYEQYF. CDR3 sequence (DNA): TGTGCCAGCAGCTTAGGGACAGGCGACTCTAGCTCCTACGAGCAGTACTTC.

In its sample, this clone was seen a few times. The chain links TRBV19 to TRBJ1-1, with D tentatively TRBD1 (6 bases). CDR3 length equals 18 residues. V gave up 4 bases and J gave up 3 bases, with 24 bases separating them. CDR1 and CDR2 from the germline V gene are LNHDA and SQIVND (reference sequence). This CDR3 is CASSTSRQVLEGYTEAFF. The CDR3 nucleotides are TGTGCCAGTAGTACCTCCCGACAGGTCTTGGAAGGGTACACTGAAGCTTTCTTT.

V usage is TRBV6-4 and J usage is TRBJ2-1; 11 positions match TRBD2. Germline CDR1 is MRHNA and CDR2 is SNTAGT. J was trimmed by 5 bases and V by 4 bases; bases with no gene match: 4. CDR3 size: 15 residues. The CDR3 region has the DNA TGTGCCAGCAGTGTGGGACTAGCGGAAAACAATGAGCAGTTCTTC. Amino acid sequence: CASSVGLAENNEQFF.

This clone appeared once. This sequence joins TRBV7-3 and TRBJ2-5; D possibly corresponds to TRBD1 (5 bases). Germline CDR1 reads SGHTA; CDR2 reads FQGTGA. With 1 base removed from V and 2 bases from J, the gap between germline ends came to 11 bases. The CDR3 is made up of 15 amino acids. The CDR3 sequence is CASSLNGAAQETQYF. CDR3 nucleotide sequence: TGTGCCAGCAGCTTAAATGGGGCGGCTCAAGAGACCCAGTACTTC.

The CDR3 DNA reads as TGTGCCAGCTCGGTGCCTAGCACAGATACGCAGTATTTT. Encoded protein: CASSVPSTDTQYF. The chain is built from TRBV28 and TRBJ2-3, with no clear D. Trimming cost V 8 bases and J 0 bases, with 9 bases left between them. The germline CDR1 and CDR2 sequences are MDHEN and SYDVKM. CDR3 length: 13 amino acids.

This clone was recorded once. CDR3 residues: CASIDRGNTEAFF. CDR3 nucleotides: TGTGCCAGCATCGACAGGGGGAACACTGAAGCTTTCTTT. The V and J genes are TRBV11-2 and TRBJ1-1; TRBD1 aligns across 8 bases. Looked up from germline, CDR1 is SGHAT and CDR2 is FQNNGV. The CDR3 extends over 13 amino acids. V lost 7 bases and J lost 1; bases outside the gene matches: 2.

The chain has TRBV6-5 and TRBJ1-1; D is perhaps TRBD1 (6 bases). CDR3 length equals 15 residues. Germline V lookup: CDR1 MNHEY, CDR2 SVGAGI. The V end lost 2 bases, the J end lost 0 bases, and 10 bases lay between the germline ends. The CDR3 loop reads CASSYKAGVNTEAFF. CDR3 nucleotide sequence: TGTGCCAGCAGTTACAAGGCAGGGGTGAACACTGAAGCTTTCTTT.

J is TRBJ1-1 and V is TRBV7-6; 10 bases are a match to TRBD1. Germline CDR1 reads SGHVS; CDR2 reads FNYEAQ. This CDR3 has 19 amino acids. Losses at the gene ends were 2 bases for V and 4 bases for J; bases not matched to a gene: 16. This CDR3 is CASSLYSSGTGALLTEAFF. CDR3 nucleotides: TGTGCCAGCAGCTTATATTCATCCGGGACAGGGGCCTTGCTCACTGAAGCTTTCTTT.

The CDR3 sequence is CASSQVGSPTDTQYF. CDR3 DNA: TGCGCCAGCAGCCAAGTCGGTAGTCCAACAGATACGCAGTATTTT. This rearrangement joins TRBV4-1 to TRBJ2-3; no definite D call. The CDR3 loop spans 15 amino acids. CDR1 and CDR2 from the germline V gene are MGHRA and YSYEKL. Trimming cost V 1 base and J 3 bases, with 11 bases left between them.

The chain joins TRBV5-1 to TRBJ1-3; possible D gene TRBD1, 6 bases. With 2 bases removed from V and 0 bases from J, the gap between germline ends came to 12 bases. Germline CDR1 reads SGHRS; CDR2 reads YFSETQ. There are 16 residues in the CDR3. CDR3 sequence: CASSLTGDTSGNTIYF. The CDR3 region has the DNA TGCGCCAGCAGCTTAACCGGGGACACCTCTGGAAACACCATATATTTT.

CDR3 sequence reads: CASSETPTETTQYF. CDR3 sequence (DNA): TGTGCCAGCAGTGAAACTCCGACTGAAACTACGCAGTATTTT. This rearrangement joins TRBV6-1 to TRBJ2-3; D is ambiguous. Germline V CDR1 and CDR2: MNHNS, SASEGT. This CDR3 is 14 amino acids long. The ends were cut back, 2 bases at V and 8 bases at J, with 14 bases in the middle.

The V gene is TRBV6-6, the J gene TRBJ1-1; 7 nucleotides match TRBD1. CDR1 and CDR2 (germline): MNHNY, SVGAGI (reference sequence). Trimming cost V 3 bases and J 3 bases; bases outside gene matches: 10. The length of the CDR3 is 16 residues. CDR3 in DNA: TGTGCCAGCAGTTATGGTGACAGGGCCACTGACACTGAAGCTTTCTTT. Encoded protein: CASSYGDRATDTEAFF.

The chain's CDR3 is CAGGRRGRDEQYF. The CDR3 DNA sequence: TGTGCCGGGGGGCGGAGGGGGCGGGACGAGCAGTACTTC. V gene TRBV30 combines with J gene TRBJ2-7; a possible D gene is TRBD1 (7 bases). Trimming removed 8 bases at V and 5 bases at J, with 19 bases between. CDR3 length: 13 residues. Germline V lookup: CDR1 GTSNPN, CDR2 SVGIG (reference sequence).

The rearrangement joins TRBV6-4 to TRBJ2-1, with 8 bases lining up with TRBD2. Germline trimming cut 2 bases from V and 4 bases from J; bases unmatched to any gene: 4. The CDR3 loop spans 15 amino acids. Per the germline V gene, CDR1 is MRHNA and CDR2 is SNTAGT. Written as DNA, the CDR3 is TGTGCCAGCAGTGACCAGATAGCGGGGTACAATGAGCAGTTCTTC. It specifies CASSDQIAGYNEQFF.

The gene calls are TRBV13 and TRBJ2-5, with 8 bases fitting TRBD2. The CDR3 contains 17 residues. Germline CDR1 reads PRHDT; CDR2 reads FYEKMQ (reference sequence). J lost 1 base, V lost 4 bases, and 11 bases had no gene match. The CDR3 coding sequence is TGTGCCAGCAGCTCCAATCTACTAGCGGACAGCCAAGAGACCCAGTACTTC. Translation gives CASSSNLLADSQETQYF.

With respect to this clone: The junction does not match germline at one end; this may be a read error. This sequence joins TRBV2 and TRBJ1-2, with TRBD1 as a possible D gene (5 bases). The CDR3 consists of 11 residues. The germline gives CDR1 SNHLY, CDR2 FYNNEI. Here the CDR3 reads CVSRLRDGYTF. CDR3 coding DNA: TGTGTCAGCAGACTCAGGGATGGCTACACCTTC.